Reported below is one T cell receptor beta chain. Antigen unknown. The CDR3 runs 14 residues. CDR1 and CDR2 from the germline V gene are SQVTM and ANQGSEA. J gave up 3 bases and V 4 bases, and 5 bases lay outside the gene matches. This sample is part of a study of cytomegalovirus exposure and HLA in healthy donors. The study's findings and limits: Reportedly, diagnosis of cytomegalovirus status by the classifier showed high specificity and sensitivity. CMV serostatus was the sole immune exposure information available. The majority of CMV-associated TCR beta chains were reported as apparently HLA-restricted in a later analysis. Later analysis revealed greater clonal expansion in HLA-associated TCR beta chains than in equally common others.

The PCR had 60 Vbeta and 13 Jbeta primers. Using immunoSEQ multiplex PCR, the repertoire was profiled, and TCRdb retains in-frame clones only, with some absent. Here the sample spans some 150,000 clones, nearly 80% being singletons. The origin of this receptor is a man younger than 45 in good health and CMV-seropositive. The V call is TRBV29-1, the J call TRBJ2-3; 9 bases map to TRBD2. Sequenced sample: PBMCs. The CDR3 nucleotides read TGCAGCGTTGTTGCGGGAGGGCCAACAGATACGCAGTATTTT. Translation: CSVVAGGPTDTQYF.